This TCR beta chain comes out of a study of monozygotic twins with inflammatory bowel disease. Per germline, CDR1 SGHTA and CDR2 FQGNSA. This CDR3 comprises 16 residues. Input per TCR library consisted of roughly 3,500 ng of total RNA. UMIs containing a 6-nucleotide sample barcode were added via template switching. From the 5' RACE reads, TCRdb lists one entry per CDR3 protein and no DNA. Here the sample table reports around 150,000 distinct CDR3 sequences. The blood volume drawn from each donor was 2.5 to 3 ml. The source is a human donor with ulcerative colitis or Crohn's disease, or a healthy co-twin of an affected twin (not recorded which). The sample taken for sequencing was blood. The chain employs TRBV7-2 and TRBJ2-1; the D gene TCRdb calls, TRBD1, cannot be checked with no DNA. The CDR3 sequence: CASSLAPGQGVYEQFF.